This is a list of T cell receptor beta chains from one sample in a study of vaccination effects on CD4 cells after COVID-19. Profiling relied on immunoSEQ multiplex PCR, and the TCRdb table lists in-frame clones only, not all of them. The table records approximately 57,000 clones, less than 80% of them present only once. Their antigens are not known. The specimen comprised CD4+ T cells from PBMCs cultured without peptide, sampled after COVID-19 vaccination. The source is a human donor who received a COVID-19 vaccine. Both conserved end residues are part of each CDR3.

V	J	CDR3
TRBV7-2	TRBJ2-7	CASSPGGNSYEQYF
TRBV12-3/TRBV12-4	TRBJ1-5	CASSEDTNQPQHF
TRBV11-2	TRBJ2-4	CASSSRLAKNIQYF
TRBV5-1	TRBJ2-3	CASSPGLAGAGDTQYF
TRBV5-6	TRBJ2-3	CASSSLASGGATDTQYF
TRBV5-1	TRBJ1-1	CASSLNSGRDTEAFF
TRBV5-4	TRBJ2-1	CASSLTRSEQFF
TRBV19	TRBJ1-5	CASRGTGVQPQHF
TRBV11-2	TRBJ2-1	CASSLEGGGYNEQFF
TRBV5-4	TRBJ2-3	CASSSGTSGIPTDTQYF
TRBV29-1	TRBJ2-4	CSPWDSPIAKNIQYF
TRBV19	TRBJ1-1	CASSDGGMNTEAFF
TRBV4-3	TRBJ2-2	CASSPLRGELFF
TRBV2	TRBJ2-3	CASSELASGTDTQYF
TRBV4-2	TRBJ2-7	CASSQDRAGGTYEQYF
TRBV29-1	TRBJ2-5	CSVEEGYQTQYF
TRBV6-5	TRBJ1-1	CASILGTEAFF
TRBV12-3/TRBV12-4	TRBJ1-2	CASSLRGYGYTF
TRBV6-4	TRBJ2-3	CASSDTSTDTQYF
TRBV5-8	TRBJ1-1	CASSLDRGYTEAFF
TRBV6-6	TRBJ1-1	CASSSFGGDTEAFF
TRBV7-8	TRBJ1-1	CASSLDRGAEAFF
TRBV7-8	TRBJ1-1	CASSLGATEAFF
TRBV7-9	TRBJ2-5	CASSLGPGPLKETQYF
TRBV10-3	TRBJ2-1	CAISEPRGAVTDEQFF
TRBV19	TRBJ2-4	CASSIARGPPSF
TRBV14	TRBJ2-3	CASSRLAEPDTQYF
TRBV10-3	TRBJ2-4	CAISLSPDQNIQYF
TRBV9	TRBJ1-2	CASSVVDGARGYTF
TRBV7-9	TRBJ2-7	CASSSFSTSGAYEQYF
TRBV10-2	TRBJ1-2	CASSEQGDYGYTF
TRBV18	TRBJ1-3	CASSPGPSSSGNTIYF
TRBV20-1	TRBJ2-1	CSAGTTTQQFF
TRBV28	TRBJ2-7	CASSFASGGVYEQYF
TRBV6-4	TRBJ1-1	CASNPTGGGAGMNTEAFF
TRBV5-6	TRBJ1-1	CASTPVGGGGNTEAFF
TRBV5-1	TRBJ1-2	CASSLGQVRANYGYTF
TRBV12-3/TRBV12-4	TRBJ1-5	CASSLAGDQPQHF
TRBV6-6	TRBJ2-2	CASSQGHTGELFF
TRBV2	TRBJ1-3	CASSDRRTGNTIYF
TRBV15	TRBJ1-1	CATSRGLRVGLYTEAFF
TRBV6-2/TRBV6-3	TRBJ1-5	CASSYSFRGNQPQHF
TRBV24-1	TRBJ1-5	CATSDGGINQPQHF
TRBV19	TRBJ1-2	CASSIPGIYGYTF
TRBV21-1	TRBJ2-7	CASSKVSGAWTVPENEQYF
TRBV6-6	TRBJ2-3	CASRERGQVADTQYF
TRBV30	TRBJ2-1	CARTGESSYNEQFF
TRBV5-3	TRBJ2-4	CARRDETDRLAKNIQYF
TRBV12-3/TRBV12-4	TRBJ1-5	CASSAIPTQPQHF
TRBV7-7	TRBJ2-5	CASSRLAGGQETQYF
TRBV30	TRBJ1-1	CAWSHLGGTEAFF
TRBV28	TRBJ2-5	CASRLRGGGLKETQYF
TRBV2	TRBJ2-7	CASSDIVLAGQGAHEQYF
TRBV4-2	TRBJ1-1	CASSLETANTEAFF
TRBV10-2	TRBJ1-1	CASRANTEAFF
TRBV19	TRBJ1-4	CASSPQRGDLFF
TRBV5-1	TRBJ1-1	CASSLGGRVDTEAFF
TRBV30	TRBJ1-6	CAWSTDRGISSPLHF
TRBV5-1	TRBJ1-1	CASSLRTEPNTEAFF
TRBV18	TRBJ2-7	CASSPESDLGKYF